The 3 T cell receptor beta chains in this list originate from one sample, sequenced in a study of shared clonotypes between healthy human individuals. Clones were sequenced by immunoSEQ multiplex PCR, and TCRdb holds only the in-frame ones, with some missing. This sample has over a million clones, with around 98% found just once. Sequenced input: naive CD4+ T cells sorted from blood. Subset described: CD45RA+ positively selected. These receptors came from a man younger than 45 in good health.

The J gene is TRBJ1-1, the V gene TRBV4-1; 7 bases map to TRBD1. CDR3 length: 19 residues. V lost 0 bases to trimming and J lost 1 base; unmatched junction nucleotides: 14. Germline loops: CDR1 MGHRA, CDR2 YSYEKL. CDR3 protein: CASSQDEGAGAHRNTEAFF. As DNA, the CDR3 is TGCGCCAGCAGCCAAGATGAGGGGGCGGGGGCGCATCGGAACACTGAAGCTTTCTTT.

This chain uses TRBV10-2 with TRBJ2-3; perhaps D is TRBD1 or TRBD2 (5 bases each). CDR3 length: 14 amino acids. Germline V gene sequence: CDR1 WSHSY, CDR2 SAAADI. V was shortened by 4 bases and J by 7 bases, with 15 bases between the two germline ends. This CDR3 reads CASSVGPPAHTQYF. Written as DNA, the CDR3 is TGCGCCAGCAGTGTGGGACCACCAGCCCATACGCAGTATTTT.

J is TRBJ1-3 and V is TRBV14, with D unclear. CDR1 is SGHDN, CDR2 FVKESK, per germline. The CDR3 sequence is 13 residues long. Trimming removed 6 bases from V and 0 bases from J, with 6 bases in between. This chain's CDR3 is CASSVSSGNTIYF. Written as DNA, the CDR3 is TGTGCCAGCAGTGTCAGCTCTGGAAACACCATATATTTT.